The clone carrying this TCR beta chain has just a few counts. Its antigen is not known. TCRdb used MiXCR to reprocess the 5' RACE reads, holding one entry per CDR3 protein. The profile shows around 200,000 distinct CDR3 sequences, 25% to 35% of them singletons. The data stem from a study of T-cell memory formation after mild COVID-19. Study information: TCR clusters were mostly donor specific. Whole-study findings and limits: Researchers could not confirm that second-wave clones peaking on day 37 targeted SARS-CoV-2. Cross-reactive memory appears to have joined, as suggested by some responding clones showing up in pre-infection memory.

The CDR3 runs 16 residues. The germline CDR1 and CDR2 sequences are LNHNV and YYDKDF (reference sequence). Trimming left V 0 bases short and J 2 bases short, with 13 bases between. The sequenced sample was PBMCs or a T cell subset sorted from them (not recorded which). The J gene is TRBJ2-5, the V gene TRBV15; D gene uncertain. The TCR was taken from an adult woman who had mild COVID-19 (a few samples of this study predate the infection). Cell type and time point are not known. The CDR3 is CATSRDSPDPQETQYF. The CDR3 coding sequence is TGTGCCACCAGCAGAGATAGCCCGGACCCACAAGAGACCCAGTACTTC. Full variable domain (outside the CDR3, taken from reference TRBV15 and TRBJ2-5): DAMVIQNPRYQVTQFGKPVTLSCSQTLNHNVMYWYQQKSSQAPKLLFHYYDKDFNNEADTPDNFQSRRPNTSFCFLDIRSPGLGDTAMYLCATSRDSPDPQETQYFGPGTRLLVL.